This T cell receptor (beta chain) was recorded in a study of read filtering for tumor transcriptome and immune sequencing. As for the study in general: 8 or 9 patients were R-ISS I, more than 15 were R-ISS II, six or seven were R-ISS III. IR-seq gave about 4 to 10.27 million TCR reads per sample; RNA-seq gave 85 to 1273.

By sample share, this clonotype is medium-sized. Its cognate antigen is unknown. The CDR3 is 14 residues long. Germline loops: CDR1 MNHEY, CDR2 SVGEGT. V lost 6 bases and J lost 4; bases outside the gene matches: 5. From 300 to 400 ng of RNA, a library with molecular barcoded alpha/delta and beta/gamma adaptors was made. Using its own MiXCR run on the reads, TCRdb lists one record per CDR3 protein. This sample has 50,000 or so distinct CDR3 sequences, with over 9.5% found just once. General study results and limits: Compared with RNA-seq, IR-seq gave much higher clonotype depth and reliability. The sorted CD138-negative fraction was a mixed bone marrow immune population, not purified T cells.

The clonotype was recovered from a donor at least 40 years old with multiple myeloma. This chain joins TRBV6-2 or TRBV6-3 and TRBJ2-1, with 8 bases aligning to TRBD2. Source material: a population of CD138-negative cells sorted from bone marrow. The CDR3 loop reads CASRVAGSYNEQFF. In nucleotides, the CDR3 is TGTGCCAGCAGGGTAGCGGGATCGTACAATGAGCAGTTCTTC.